This TCR beta chain comes out of a study of Ad26.COV2.S vaccination and SARS-CoV-2 variants (dated by TCRdb to about 2021). About the study as a whole: Vaccine-arm donors came from COV1001, a multicentre, randomized, double-blind, placebo-controlled phase I-IIa trial of Ad26.COV2.S in healthy adults. TCRbeta repertoire sequencing was used to assess the specificity and breadth of SARS-CoV-2-reactive T cell receptors after Ad26.COV2.S vaccination. Ad26.COV2.S was given intramuscularly at 5x10^10 or 1x10^11 viral particles, as a single shot or as two shots 56 days apart. The TCR-sequenced set comprised about 32 samples: some 19 Ad26.COV2.S vaccine recipients, 5 placebo recipients and 8 SARS-CoV-2 convalescent individuals. Trial participants were randomized into five groups of five, in which low-dose or high-dose Ad26.COV2.S was given once or twice, or placebo was given on both occasions. Investigators did not know the trial group allocation while performing experiments and assessing outcomes.

Via the germline V gene (reference sequence), CDR1 is DFQATT and CDR2 SNEGSKA. V is cut by 4 bases and J by 4 bases, and the space between the germline ends is 6 bases. The cysteine opens and the phenylalanine closes a CDR3 of 11 amino acids. This entry keeps only the CDR3 DNA: 33 bases, framed from base 1. General study outcomes and caveats: The study lacked the statistical power to compare responses across vaccine doses or regimens. Vaccine and placebo recipients had comparable non-spike TCR breadth, which fits with the vaccine containing only spike. Higher spike-specific TCR breadth was observed in Ad26.COV2.S recipients than in placebo recipients (P = 0.0014). The authors noted that total T cell responses may have been underestimated by the TCR breadth and depth analyses. After vaccination, spike-specific CD8+ and CD4+ T cell responses were reported to show substantial breadth.

The immunoSEQ Assay was used to sequence TCRbeta CDR3 regions. After extraction, genomic DNA underwent amplification by bias-controlled multiplex PCR, followed by high-throughput sequencing. On the authors' methods: To quantify the absolute abundance of each unique TCRbeta CDR3 region, sequences were collapsed and filtered. Usable DNA was measured by amplifying reference genes present in all nucleated cells, and TCRbeta template counts were normalized to that usable DNA to estimate T cell fraction. Repertoire TCRs were annotated as SARS-CoV-2-specific when V gene, CDR3 amino acid sequence and J gene were exactly matched to a known reactive TCR set. The reference SARS-CoV-2 TCR set came from MIRA and was filtered for enrichment in COVID-19-positive ImmuneCODE repertoires, removing public or cross-reactive TCRs. Using the MIRA antigens, annotated TCRs were further analysed by specific ORF or by position within an ORF. Breadth was defined as annotated unique rearrangements over total unique productive rearrangements; depth was the summed frequency of those rearrangements. Group comparisons of TCR breadth used two-sided Wilcoxon rank-sum tests. TCRdb stores this immuneACCESS table with in-frame sequences only. Part of the clones is absent; in the studies checked, under half of the shortfall reflects unresolved V genes, and no reason is known for the rest. The V and J calls and the clone size are those of that table, but D and trimming were determined from the DNA. For this sample the table gives roughly 700,000 clones, of which around 90% were detected only once. Of the sample, approximately 1.5% falls within the top ten clones.

Turning to this clone: Its antigen is still unknown. No much larger clonotype is one base removed from it; base qualities were not supplied.

The treatment or condition label, as the study defines it: around 19 received Ad26.COV2.S at low or high dose, single or two shots; roughly 5 received placebo; per-sample allocation not given. Repertoires of vaccine and placebo recipients were sequenced from samples collected on day 63 after the first injection. Cohort 1b enrolled about two dozen adults aged 18-55 years at a single site in Boston, USA, between 29 July and 7 August 2020. Ad26.COV2.S consisted of a replication-incompetent adenovirus type 26 vector by which a prefusion-stabilized SARS-CoV-2 spike protein from the original Wuhan strain was expressed.

The sequenced sample was peripheral blood, obtained in a trial of Ad26.COV2.S vaccine versus placebo. The receptor was derived from a person between 18 and 60 years old who received the Ad26.COV2.S COVID-19 vaccine or a placebo. Rearrangement joined TRBV20-1 to TRBJ2-3; the D gene identity is not certain. The sequenced DNA is TGCAGTGCTATTCGCCCAGATACGCAGTATTTT. It translates as CSAIRPDTQYF.